This T cell receptor beta chain was recorded in a study of cytomegalovirus exposure and HLA in healthy donors. Primers included in the PCR were 60 Vbeta and 13 Jbeta primers. The protocol was immunoSEQ multiplex PCR, while the TCRdb copy is restricted to in-frame clones and leaves out a portion. The data contain nearly 110,000 clones, 70% to 80% of them singletons. General study points: In a later analysis, parvovirus B19, influenza, CMV and Epstein-Barr virus appeared linked to several top co-occurrence clusters.

CDR3 length: 17 residues. Unmatched junction bases numbered 9, after V lost 0 bases and J lost 1 base. The germline CDR1 and CDR2 sequences are SGDLS and YYNGEE. In regard to this clone: As yet, its antigen is unknown.

The sequenced material came from PBMCs. This clonotype was obtained from a female donor in good health and CMV-seronegative. V usage is TRBV9 and J usage is TRBJ2-7; 8 nucleotides agree with TRBD2. The CDR3 reads CASSVASSGSLSYEQYF. The CDR3 coding sequence is TGTGCCAGCAGCGTAGCTTCGAGCGGGAGCCTTTCCTACGAGCAGTACTTC.